Below are 7 T cell receptor beta chains sequenced from a single sample in a study of blood T cell repertoires in COVID-19. Sequencing was performed with immunoSEQ multiplex PCR; in TCRdb, only in-frame clones are kept and a portion is missing. The table records roughly 200,000 clones, less than 90% of them present only once. Material: PBMCs or T cells enriched from blood (not recorded which). These receptors were taken from a woman aged 25 to 39 who had recovered from COVID-19.

The chain carries TRBV2 and TRBJ1-2, with D unclear. Germline values: CDR1 SNHLY, CDR2 FYNNEI. The V end lost 7 bases, the J end lost 3 bases, and 9 bases lay between the germline ends. The CDR3 is made up of 12 amino acids. The CDR3 DNA is TGTGCCAGCAACACAGTGGACTATGGCTACACCTTC. This codes for CASNTVDYGYTF.

The gene calls are TRBV12-3 or TRBV12-4 and TRBJ1-2; 8 bases map to TRBD1. This CDR3 spans 13 amino acids. The ends lost 4 bases at V and 4 bases at J; junction bases unmatched: 2. The CDR3 here is CASSYRGSYGYTF. CDR3 in DNA: TGTGCCAGCAGTTACAGGGGGTCCTATGGCTACACCTTC.

A single count supports this clone. The J gene is TRBJ1-4, the V gene TRBV7-9; D not certain. The CDR3 totals 14 residues. The V gene lost 5 bases and the J gene lost 6 bases, with 13 bases spanning the gap. CDR1 and CDR2 from the germline V gene are SEHNR and FQNEAQ (reference sequence). This CDR3 reads CASSRVVGDEKLFF. The DNA of the CDR3 is TGTGCCAGCAGCCGGGTTGTCGGGGATGAAAAACTGTTTTTT.

The chain joins TRBV7-9 to TRBJ1-2; D not resolved. V was shortened by 1 base and J by 6 bases, with 6 bases between the two germline ends. This CDR3 is 12 amino acids long. CDR1 is SEHNR and CDR2 is FQNEAQ in the germline V gene (reference sequence). The CDR3, as DNA: TGTGCCAGCAGCTTAGGCGGCGATGGCTACACCTTC. Translating gives CASSLGGDGYTF.

In DNA form, the CDR3 reads TGTGCCAGCAGCCAAGATGGAAAGGCACAGCCCGACGAGCAGTACTTC. Encoded protein: CASSQDGKAQPDEQYF. The chain joins TRBV14 to TRBJ2-7; D is unclear. This CDR3 contains 16 residues. CDR1 and CDR2 (germline): SGHDN, FVKESK. Trimming took off 0 bases at V and 5 bases at J, with 17 bases between the two ends.

V is TRBV7-9 and J is TRBJ2-1; 9 bases are shared with TRBD2. There are 13 residues in the CDR3. The V gene's germline CDR1 is SEHNR and CDR2 FQNEAQ (reference sequence). Trimming took 5 bases from V and 9 from J; bases not matched to a gene: 5. The CDR3 bases are TGTGCCAGCAGCGACCCTAGCGGGACTGAGCAGTTCTTC. This codes for CASSDPSGTEQFF.

The V gene is TRBV5-1, the J gene TRBJ1-3; D is undetermined. V lost 4 bases and J 1 base, leaving 15 bases between the germline ends. The CDR3 contains 16 residues. The germline gives CDR1 SGHRS, CDR2 YFSETQ. DNA of the CDR3: TGCGCCAGCAGCCCGGACGGGATCGGGTCTGGAAACACCATATATTTT. It translates to CASSPDGIGSGNTIYF. Looking up the rest from reference TRBV5-1 and TRBJ1-3 gives the full variable domain: KAGVTQTPRYLIKTRGQQVTLSCSPISGHRSVSWYQQTPGQGLQFLFEYFSETQRNKGNFPGRFSGRQFSNSRSEMNVSTLELGDSALYLCASSPDGIGSGNTIYFGEGSWLTVV.